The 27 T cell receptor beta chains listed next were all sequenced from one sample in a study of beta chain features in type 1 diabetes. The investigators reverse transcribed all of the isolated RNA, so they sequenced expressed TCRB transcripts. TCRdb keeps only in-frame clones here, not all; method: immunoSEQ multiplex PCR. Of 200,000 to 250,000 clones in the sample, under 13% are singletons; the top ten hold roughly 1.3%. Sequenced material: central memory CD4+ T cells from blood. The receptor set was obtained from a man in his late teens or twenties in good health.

The CDR3 region has the DNA TGTGCCTGGAGTGTAATGAATCCCGCCTCCGTGTCCACCATATATTTT. Its translation: CAWSVMNPASVSTIYF. This chain links TRBV30 with TRBJ1-3, with D unresolved. V gave up 0 bases and J gave up 9 bases, with 21 bases separating them. The CDR3 extends over 16 amino acids. Germline-derived CDR1 and CDR2 are GTSNPN and SVGIG (reference sequence). Together with reference TRBV30 and TRBJ1-3, the CDR3 gives the full variable domain: SQTIHQWPATLVQPVGSPLSLECTVEGTSNPNLYWYRQAAGRGLQLLFYSVGIGQISSEVPQNLSASRPQDRQFILSSKKLLLSDSGFYLCAWSVMNPASVSTIYFGEGSWLTVV.

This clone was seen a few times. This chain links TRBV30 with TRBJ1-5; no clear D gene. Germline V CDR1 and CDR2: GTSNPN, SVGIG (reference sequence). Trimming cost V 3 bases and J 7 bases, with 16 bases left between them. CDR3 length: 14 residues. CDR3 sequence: CAWSPGGSGQPQHF. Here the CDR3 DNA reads TGTGCCTGGAGCCCGGGTGGAAGTGGGCAGCCCCAGCATTTT.

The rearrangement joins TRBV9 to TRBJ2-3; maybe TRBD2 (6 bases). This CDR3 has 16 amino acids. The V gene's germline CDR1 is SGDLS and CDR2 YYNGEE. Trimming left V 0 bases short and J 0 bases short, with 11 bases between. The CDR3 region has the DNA TGTGCCAGCAGCGTAGTTCAGCGGGTTAGCACAGATACGCAGTATTTT. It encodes CASSVVQRVSTDTQYF.

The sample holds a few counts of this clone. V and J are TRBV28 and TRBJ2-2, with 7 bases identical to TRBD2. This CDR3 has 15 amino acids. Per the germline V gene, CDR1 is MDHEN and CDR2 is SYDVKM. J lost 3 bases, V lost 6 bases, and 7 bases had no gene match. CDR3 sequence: CASRTGGGDTGELFF. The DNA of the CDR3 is TGTGCCAGCAGGACGGGAGGTGGGGACACCGGGGAGCTGTTTTTT.

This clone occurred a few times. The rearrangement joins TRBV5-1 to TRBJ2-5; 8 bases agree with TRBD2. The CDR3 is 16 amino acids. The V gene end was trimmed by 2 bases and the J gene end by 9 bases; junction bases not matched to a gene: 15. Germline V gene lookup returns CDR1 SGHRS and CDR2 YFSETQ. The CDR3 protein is CASSFPRSGVDVAQYF. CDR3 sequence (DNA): TGCGCCAGCAGCTTTCCGCGTAGCGGGGTTGATGTGGCCCAGTACTTC.

CDR3 sequence: CSVSRDRVTGELFF. Written as DNA, the CDR3 is TGCAGCGTTTCCCGGGACAGGGTCACCGGGGAGCTGTTTTTT. The chain has TRBV29-1 and TRBJ2-2; 9 nucleotides line up with TRBD1. Per germline, CDR1 SQVTM and CDR2 ANQGSEA. This CDR3 spans 14 amino acids. V was pared by 5 bases and J by 4 bases, with 5 bases of the junction left unmatched.

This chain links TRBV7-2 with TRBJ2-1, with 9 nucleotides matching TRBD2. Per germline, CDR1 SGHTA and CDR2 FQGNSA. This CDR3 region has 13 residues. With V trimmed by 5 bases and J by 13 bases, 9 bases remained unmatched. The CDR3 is CASSLLPGLAQFF. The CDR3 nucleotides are TGTGCCAGCAGCCTACTGCCGGGACTAGCCCAGTTCTTC.

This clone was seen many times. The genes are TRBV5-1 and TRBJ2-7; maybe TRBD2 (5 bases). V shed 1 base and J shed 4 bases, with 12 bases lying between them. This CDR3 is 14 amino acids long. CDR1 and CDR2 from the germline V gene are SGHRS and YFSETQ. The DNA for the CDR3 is TGCGCCAGCAGCTTGAGTGGGCCGGGGTACGAGCAGTACTTC. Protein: CASSLSGPGYEQYF. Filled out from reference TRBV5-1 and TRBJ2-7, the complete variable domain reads KAGVTQTPRYLIKTRGQQVTLSCSPISGHRSVSWYQQTPGQGLQFLFEYFSETQRNKGNFPGRFSGRQFSNSRSEMNVSTLELGDSALYLCASSLSGPGYEQYFGPGTRLTVT.

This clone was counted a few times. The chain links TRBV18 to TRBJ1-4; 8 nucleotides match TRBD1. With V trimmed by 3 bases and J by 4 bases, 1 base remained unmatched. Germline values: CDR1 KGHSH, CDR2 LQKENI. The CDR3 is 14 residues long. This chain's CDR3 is CASSPRGLNEKLFF. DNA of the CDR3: TGTGCCAGCTCACCCAGGGGGCTTAATGAAAAACTGTTTTTT.

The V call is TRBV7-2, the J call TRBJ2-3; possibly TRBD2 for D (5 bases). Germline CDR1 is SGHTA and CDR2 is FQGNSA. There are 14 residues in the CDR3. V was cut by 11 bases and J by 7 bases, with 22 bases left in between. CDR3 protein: CALRELRGRNTQYF. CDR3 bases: TGTGCCCTAAGGGAGCTCCGGGGTAGGAATACGCAGTATTTT.

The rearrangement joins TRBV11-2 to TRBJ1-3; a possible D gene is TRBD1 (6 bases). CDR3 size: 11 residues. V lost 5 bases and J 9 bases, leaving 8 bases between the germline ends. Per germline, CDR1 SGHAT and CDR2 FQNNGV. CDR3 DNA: TGTGCCAGCAGCCAGGGGAGCACCATATATTTT. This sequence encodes CASSQGSTIYF.

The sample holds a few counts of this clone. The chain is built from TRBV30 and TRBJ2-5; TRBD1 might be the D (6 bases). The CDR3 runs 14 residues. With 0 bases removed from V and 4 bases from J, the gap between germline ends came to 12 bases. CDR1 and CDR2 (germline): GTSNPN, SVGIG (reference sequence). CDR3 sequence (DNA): TGTGCCTGGAGTGTATTACTGGACAGAGAGACCCAGTACTTC. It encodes CAWSVLLDRETQYF.

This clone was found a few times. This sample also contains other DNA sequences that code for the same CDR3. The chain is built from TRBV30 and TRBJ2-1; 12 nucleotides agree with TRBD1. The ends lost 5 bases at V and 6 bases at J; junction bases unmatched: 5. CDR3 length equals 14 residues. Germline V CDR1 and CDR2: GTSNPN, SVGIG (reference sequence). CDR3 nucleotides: TGTGCCTGGGACCCGGGACAGGGGGCCAATGAGCAGTTCTTC. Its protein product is CAWDPGQGANEQFF.

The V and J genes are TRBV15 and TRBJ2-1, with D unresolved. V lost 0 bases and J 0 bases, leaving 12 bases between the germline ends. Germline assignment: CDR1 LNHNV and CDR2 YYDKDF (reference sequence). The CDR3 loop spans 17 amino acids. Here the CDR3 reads CATSRDSSWGSYNEQFF. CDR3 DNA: TGTGCCACCAGCAGAGATTCTTCTTGGGGCTCCTACAATGAGCAGTTCTTC.

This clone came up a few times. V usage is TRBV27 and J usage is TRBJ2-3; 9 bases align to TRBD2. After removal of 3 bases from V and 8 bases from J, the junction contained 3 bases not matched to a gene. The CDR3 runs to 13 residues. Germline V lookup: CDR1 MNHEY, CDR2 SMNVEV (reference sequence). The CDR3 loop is CASSFPAGGTQYF. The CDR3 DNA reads TGTGCCAGCAGTTTTCCAGCGGGAGGTACGCAGTATTTT.

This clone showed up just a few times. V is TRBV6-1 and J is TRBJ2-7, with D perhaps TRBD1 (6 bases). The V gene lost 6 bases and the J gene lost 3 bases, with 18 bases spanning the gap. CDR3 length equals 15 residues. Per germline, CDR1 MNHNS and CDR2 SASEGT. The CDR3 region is CASRESDSPLYEQYF. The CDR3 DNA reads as TGTGCCAGCAGGGAGTCGGACAGTCCCCTCTACGAGCAGTACTTC.

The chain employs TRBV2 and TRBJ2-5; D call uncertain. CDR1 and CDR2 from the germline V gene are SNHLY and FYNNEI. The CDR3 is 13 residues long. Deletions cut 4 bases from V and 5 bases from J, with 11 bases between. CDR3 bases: TGTGCCAGCAGTGCATACGTCCTGGAGACCCAGTACTTC. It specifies CASSAYVLETQYF.

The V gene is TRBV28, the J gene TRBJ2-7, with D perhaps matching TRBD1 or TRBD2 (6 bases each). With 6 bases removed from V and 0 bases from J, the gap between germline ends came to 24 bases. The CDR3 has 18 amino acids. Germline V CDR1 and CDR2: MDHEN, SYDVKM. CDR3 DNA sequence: TGTGCCAGCAGGGCAAATCCCGGGGGCTATCGATTCTCCTACGAGCAGTACTTC. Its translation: CASRANPGGYRFSYEQYF.

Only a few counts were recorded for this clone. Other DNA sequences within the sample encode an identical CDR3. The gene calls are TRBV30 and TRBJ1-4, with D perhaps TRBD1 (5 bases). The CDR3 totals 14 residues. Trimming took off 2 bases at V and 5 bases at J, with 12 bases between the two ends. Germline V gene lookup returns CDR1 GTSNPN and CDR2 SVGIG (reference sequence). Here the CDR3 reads CAWSTGTGNEKLFF. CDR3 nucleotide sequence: TGTGCCTGGAGTACCGGGACGGGGAATGAAAAACTGTTTTTT. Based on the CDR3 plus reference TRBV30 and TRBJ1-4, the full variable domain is SQTIHQWPATLVQPVGSPLSLECTVEGTSNPNLYWYRQAAGRGLQLLFYSVGIGQISSEVPQNLSASRPQDRQFILSSKKLLLSDSGFYLCAWSTGTGNEKLFFGSGTQLSVL.

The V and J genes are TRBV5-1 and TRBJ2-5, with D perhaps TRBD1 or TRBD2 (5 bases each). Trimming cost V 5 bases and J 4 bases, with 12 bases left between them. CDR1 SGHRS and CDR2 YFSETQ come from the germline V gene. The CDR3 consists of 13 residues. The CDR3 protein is CASRAGGAETQYF. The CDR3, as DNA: TGCGCCAGCAGGGCGGGTGGGGCAGAGACCCAGTACTTC.

This CDR3 is CASSLARGGGTDTQYF. In nucleotides, the CDR3 is TGTGCCAGCAGCTTAGCTCGGGGCGGGGGCACAGATACGCAGTATTTT. The chain combines TRBV7-3 with TRBJ2-3, with D possibly matching TRBD2 (6 bases). CDR1 and CDR2 from the germline V gene are SGHTA and FQGTGA. V shed 2 bases and J shed 1 base, with 13 bases lying between them. The CDR3 length is 16 residues.

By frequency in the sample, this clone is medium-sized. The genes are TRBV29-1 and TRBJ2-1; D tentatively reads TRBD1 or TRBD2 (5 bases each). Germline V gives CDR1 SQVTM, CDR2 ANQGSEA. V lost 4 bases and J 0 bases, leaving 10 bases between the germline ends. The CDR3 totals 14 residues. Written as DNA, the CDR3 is TGCAGCGTTGGAGGGGATTTCTCCTACAATGAGCAGTTCTTC. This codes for CSVGGDFSYNEQFF.

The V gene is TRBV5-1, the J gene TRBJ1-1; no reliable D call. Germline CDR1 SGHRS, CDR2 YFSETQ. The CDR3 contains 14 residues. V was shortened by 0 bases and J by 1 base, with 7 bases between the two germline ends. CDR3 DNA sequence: TGCGCCAGCAGCTTGGTGGCAGGGAACACTGAAGCTTTCTTT. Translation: CASSLVAGNTEAFF.

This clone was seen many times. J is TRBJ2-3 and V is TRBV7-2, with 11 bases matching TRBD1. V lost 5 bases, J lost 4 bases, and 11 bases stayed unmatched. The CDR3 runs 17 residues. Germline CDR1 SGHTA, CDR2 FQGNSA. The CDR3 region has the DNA TGTGCCAGCAGCCCACCCGGGACAGGGGGATGGGCAGATACGCAGTATTTT. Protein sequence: CASSPPGTGGWADTQYF. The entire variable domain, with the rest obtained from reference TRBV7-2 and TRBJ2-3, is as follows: GAGVSQSPSNKVTEKGKDVELRCDPISGHTALYWYRQSLGQGLEFLIYFQGNSAPDKSGLPSDRFSAERTGGSVSTLTIQRTQQEDSAVYLCASSPPGTGGWADTQYFGPGTRLTVL.

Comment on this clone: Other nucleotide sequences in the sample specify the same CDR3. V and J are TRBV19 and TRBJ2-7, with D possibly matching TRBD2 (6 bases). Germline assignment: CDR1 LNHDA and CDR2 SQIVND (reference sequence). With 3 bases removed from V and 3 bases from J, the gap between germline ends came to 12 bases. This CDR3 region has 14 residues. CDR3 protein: CASSIRTGDYEQYF. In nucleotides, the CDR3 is TGTGCCAGTAGTATTAGGACGGGAGACTACGAGCAGTACTTC.

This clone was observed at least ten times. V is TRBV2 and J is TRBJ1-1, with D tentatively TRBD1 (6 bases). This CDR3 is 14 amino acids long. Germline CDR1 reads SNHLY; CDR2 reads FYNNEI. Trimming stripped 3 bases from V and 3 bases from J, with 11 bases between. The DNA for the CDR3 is TGTGCCAGCAGTGAGAACAGGGTTGACACTGAAGCTTTCTTT. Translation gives CASSENRVDTEAFF.

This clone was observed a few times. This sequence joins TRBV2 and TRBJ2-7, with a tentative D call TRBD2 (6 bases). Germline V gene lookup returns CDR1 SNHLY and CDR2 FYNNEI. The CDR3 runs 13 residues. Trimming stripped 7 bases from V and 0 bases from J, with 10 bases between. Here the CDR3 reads CASKTSHSYEQYF. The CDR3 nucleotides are TGTGCCAGCAAAACTAGCCACTCCTACGAGCAGTACTTC. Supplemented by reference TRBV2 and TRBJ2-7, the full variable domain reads EPEVTQTPSHQVTQMGQEVILRCVPISNHLYFYWYRQILGQKVEFLVSFYNNEISEKSEIFDDQFSVERPDGSNFTLKIRSTKLEDSAMYFCASKTSHSYEQYFGPGTRLTVT.